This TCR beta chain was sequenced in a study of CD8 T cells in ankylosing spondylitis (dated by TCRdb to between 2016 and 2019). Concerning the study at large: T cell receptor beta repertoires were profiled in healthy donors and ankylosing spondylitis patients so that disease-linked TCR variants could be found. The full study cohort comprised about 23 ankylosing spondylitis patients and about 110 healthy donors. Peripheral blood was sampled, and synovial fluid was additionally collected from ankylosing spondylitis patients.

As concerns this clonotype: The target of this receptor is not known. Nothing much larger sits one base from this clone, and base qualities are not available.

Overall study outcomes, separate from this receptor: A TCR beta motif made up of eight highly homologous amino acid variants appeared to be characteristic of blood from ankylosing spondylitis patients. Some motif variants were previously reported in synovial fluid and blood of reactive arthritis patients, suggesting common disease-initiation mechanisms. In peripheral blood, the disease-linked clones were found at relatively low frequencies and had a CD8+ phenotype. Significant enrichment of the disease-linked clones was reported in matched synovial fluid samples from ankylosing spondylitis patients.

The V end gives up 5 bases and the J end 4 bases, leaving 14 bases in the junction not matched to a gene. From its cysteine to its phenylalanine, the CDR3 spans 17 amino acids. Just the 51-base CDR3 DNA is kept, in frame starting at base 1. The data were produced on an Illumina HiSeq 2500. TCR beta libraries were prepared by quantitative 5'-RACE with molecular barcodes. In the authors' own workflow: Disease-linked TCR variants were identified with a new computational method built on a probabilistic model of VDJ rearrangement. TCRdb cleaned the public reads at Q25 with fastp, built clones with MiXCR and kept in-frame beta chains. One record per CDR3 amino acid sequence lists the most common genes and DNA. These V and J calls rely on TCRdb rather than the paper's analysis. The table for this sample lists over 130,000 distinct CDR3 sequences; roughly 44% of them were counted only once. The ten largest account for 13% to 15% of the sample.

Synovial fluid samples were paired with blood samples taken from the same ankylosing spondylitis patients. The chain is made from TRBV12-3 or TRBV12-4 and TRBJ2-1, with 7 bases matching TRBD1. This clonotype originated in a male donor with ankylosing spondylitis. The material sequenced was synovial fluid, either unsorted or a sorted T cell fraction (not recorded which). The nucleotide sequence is TGTGCCAGCAGTCCTACCGAAGACAGGGTTGTATACAATGAGCAGTTCTTC. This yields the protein CASSPTEDRVVYNEQFF.